This T cell receptor beta chain is from a study of tumor-infiltrating lymphocytes in primary liver carcinoma. The wider study: Sample yields, roughly 3.5 to 8 million productive TCRbeta reads, were similar across the tissue types.

This clonotype was observed many times. Its antigen remains unknown. Investigators took RNA and DNA out together from roughly 18-30 mg of unsorted bulk tissue. Resection treated the patients' primary liver carcinoma. General observations from the study: Only about 8-25% of top clones spanned all five tumor regions. A significantly higher top-250-clone fraction was recorded for tumors than for blood (p = 0.039).

Total RNA amounting to 450 to 550 ng was the source from which TCR beta cDNA was made with a constant-region primer. ARM-PCR, slightly modified, supplied the TCR beta libraries through three nested multiplex PCR rounds. TCRdb re-called the multiplex PCR reads with MiXCR, one entry per CDR3 protein. In the table there are approximately 76,000 distinct CDR3 sequences, over 70% of which are singletons. This receptor was identified in an older woman with primary liver carcinoma and hepatitis B virus infection. The source material was liver tumor tissue from sampling region 4. The sample's subset: tumor region T4, right-lateral pole.

The CDR3: CASSSQTGGDYGYTF. The CDR3, as DNA: TGTGCCAGCAGTTCACAAACAGGGGGAGACTATGGCTACACCTTC. The chain combines TRBV28 with TRBJ1-2; 8 bases line up with TRBD1. The CDR3 spans 15 residues. The ends lost 4 bases at V and 3 bases at J; junction bases unmatched: 7. Germline CDR1 reads MDHEN; CDR2 reads SYDVKM.